Listed below are T cell receptor beta chains from one sample, sequenced in a study of T-cell memory formation after mild COVID-19. TCRdb fed the 5' RACE reads into MiXCR, producing one record per CDR3 protein. The sample shows 150,000 to 200,000 distinct CDR3 sequences, 11% of them seen only once. Source material: PBMCs or a T cell subset sorted from them (not recorded which). These receptor sequences come from a man younger than 30 who had mild COVID-19 (a few samples of this study predate the infection). Cell type and time point are not known. Each CDR3 is given with its conserved first and last residue. The order of the fields is clone size, D gene, V gene, J gene, CDR3 DNA, CDR3 protein. D genes are given only for firm matches. Rows give clone size only sometimes, using once, few, many, or a class for an expanded clone.

>NA|NA|TRBV18|TRBJ2-1
TGTGCCAGCTCACCACCGGGAGCAATCGAGCAGTTCTTC
CASSPPGAIEQFF
>few|NA|TRBV11-3|TRBJ2-3
TGTGCCAGCAGCCCCCCAGGGGCCCCAGATACGCAGTATTTT
CASSPPGAPDTQYF
>few|NA|TRBV5-4|TRBJ2-1
TGTGCCAGCAGTATCAGGAGCAGCTCCTACAATGAGCAGTTCTTC
CASSIRSSSYNEQFF
>NA|NA|TRBV7-8|TRBJ2-7
TGTGCCAGCAGCACCCGGACCGCGACGATTACGGAGCAGTACTTC
CASSTRTATITEQYF
>once|TRBD1|TRBV9|TRBJ2-1
TGTGCCAGCACCCCCGGGACAGTCAATGAGCAGTTCTTC
CASTPGTVNEQFF
>NA|NA|TRBV5-1|TRBJ2-3
TGCGCCAGCAGCTTGGAATCCGCGGAAGATACGCAGTATTTT
CASSLESAEDTQYF
>NA|NA|TRBV7-8|TRBJ2-5
TGTGCCAGCACCTGGGAGACCCAGTACTTC
CASTWETQYF
>few|TRBD1|TRBV5-1|TRBJ2-2
TGCGCCAGCAGCTTGTACGGGACAGGGGGCTCCGGGGAGCTGTTTTTT
CASSLYGTGGSGELFF
>few|NA|TRBV4-3|TRBJ2-1
TGCGCCAGCAGCCAAGGGATGACAGAATACAATGAGCAGTTCTTC
CASSQGMTEYNEQFF
>few|NA|TRBV27|TRBJ1-5
TGTGCCAGCAGTATCCACAGGGAAGAGGATCAGCCCCAGCATTTT
CASSIHREEDQPQHF
>once|TRBD1|TRBV5-6|TRBJ1-2
TGTGCCAGCAGCTATGGGACAGGGAAAGGCTACACCTTC
CASSYGTGKGYTF
>many|NA|TRBV7-6|TRBJ2-7
TGTGCCAGCAGCTTAGTTCCCCCCGGAGGGGGCGTGGGGTTCGAGCAGTACTTC
CASSLVPPGGGVGFEQYF
>few|NA|TRBV5-4|TRBJ1-6
TGTGCCAGCAGCTTGCGGGGCGCAGGTTCACCCCTCCACTTT
CASSLRGAGSPLHF
>NA|NA|TRBV6-1|TRBJ1-1
TGTGCCAGCAGGGACATTATCTTCCCGGTCGGTGAAGCTTTCTTT
CASRDIIFPVGEAFF
>NA|TRBD2|TRBV18|TRBJ2-5
TGTGCCAGCTCACCCCCGCGGGGGGGCGGGGAGACCCAGTACTTC
CASSPPRGGGETQYF
>NA|NA|TRBV6-2/TRBV6-3|TRBJ1-1
TGTGCCAGCAGAACACCGGACGGCTTGACGAATGCTTTCTTT
CASRTPDGLTNAFF
>many|NA|TRBV20-1|TRBJ2-3
TGCAGTGCTACCGGGGACACAGATACGCAGTATTTT
CSATGDTDTQYF
>NA|NA|TRBV5-1|TRBJ2-6
TGCGCCAGCAGCTCTAGGGCAGACGGGGCCAACGTCCTGACTTTC
CASSSRADGANVLTF
>few|TRBD1|TRBV11-2|TRBJ2-1
TGTGCCAGCAGCTTAGATGAGGGACAGGGTTCATACGAGCAGTTCTTC
CASSLDEGQGSYEQFF
>NA|NA|TRBV7-2|TRBJ1-2
TGTGCCAGCAGCCCCCGGACCGTCAACTATGGCTACACCTTC
CASSPRTVNYGYTF
>many|TRBD1|TRBV5-4|TRBJ1-4
TGTGCCAGCAGCCTTCAGGGGGCAAATGAAAAACTGTTTTTT
CASSLQGANEKLFF
>many|NA|TRBV29-1|TRBJ2-5
TGCAGCGTTGCAAGTGGAGGAGAGACCCAGTACTTC
CSVASGGETQYF
>many|NA|TRBV12-3/TRBV12-4|TRBJ1-5
TGTGCCAGCAGCTTAGTGGGGAATCAGCCCCAGCATTTT
CASSLVGNQPQHF
>few|TRBD1|TRBV6-5|TRBJ2-3
TGTGCCAGCACCTCTGACAGGGTCCTTGATACGCAGTATTTT
CASTSDRVLDTQYF
>many|TRBD1|TRBV20-1|TRBJ1-2
TGCAGTGCTAGGAGAGGGGGCAGGGATACCTATGGCTACACCTTC
CSARRGGRDTYGYTF
>few|NA|TRBV29-1|TRBJ1-5
TGCAGCGTTGCTTACGGCGGGGTTGGGCAGCCCCAGCATTTT
CSVAYGGVGQPQHF
>few|NA|TRBV4-2|TRBJ1-6
TGTGCCAGCAGCCAAGAGGGCCAATCACCCCTCCACTTT
CASSQEGQSPLHF
>few|TRBD2|TRBV18|TRBJ2-1
TGTGCCAGCTCACCCTTTAGCGGGGGGGACTCCTACAATGAGCAGTTCTTC
CASSPFSGGDSYNEQFF
>many|NA|TRBV20-1|TRBJ2-5
TGCAGTGCTCATCAGGGGTCCCGGCAAGAGACCCAGTACTTC
CSAHQGSRQETQYF
>few|TRBD1|TRBV7-9|TRBJ1-2
TGTGCCAGCAGCCGTTTGGGGGACAGGGTAGCTCCTAACTATGGCTACACCTTC
CASSRLGDRVAPNYGYTF
>NA|NA|TRBV7-9|TRBJ1-2
TGTGCCAGCAGCTTAGGGCGTTTGGTAGGCTACACCTTC
CASSLGRLVGYTF
>few|TRBD2|TRBV7-2|TRBJ2-1
TGTGCCAGCAGCTTAAATGCGGGGGGGCCCTATGAGCAGTTCTTC
CASSLNAGGPYEQFF
>few|NA|TRBV5-1|TRBJ2-1
TGCGCCAGCAGCTTGGCCGAAGATGAGCAGTTCTTC
CASSLAEDEQFF
>few|NA|TRBV7-2|TRBJ2-1
TGTGCCAGCAGCTCTAGAGGGGGGTCCCGTCCAGATGAGCAGTTCTTC
CASSSRGGSRPDEQFF
>few|NA|TRBV5-1|TRBJ2-5
TGCGCCAGCAGCTTGGGGGCAGGTCAGATAGAAGAGACCCAGTACTTC
CASSLGAGQIEETQYF
>NA|NA|TRBV5-1|TRBJ2-3
TGCGCCAGCAGGCCAACACCGCCCACAGATACGCAGTATTTT
CASRPTPPTDTQYF
>few|NA|TRBV18|TRBJ2-2
TGTGCCAGCTCAGGCCTCAACACCGGGGAGCTGTTTTTT
CASSGLNTGELFF
>NA|NA|TRBV12-3/TRBV12-4|TRBJ1-6
TGTGCCAGCAGTCTTTTCGGGGGGTTTGGTTCACCCCTCCACTTT
CASSLFGGFGSPLHF
>NA|TRBD1|TRBV30|TRBJ2-7
TGTGCCTGGAGCGAGGACAGGTACGAGCAGTACTTC
CAWSEDRYEQYF
>NA|NA|TRBV12-3/TRBV12-4|TRBJ1-2
TGTGCCAGCAGTCTAATTCAGGACGCGGGGCGCGGCTACACCTTC
CASSLIQDAGRGYTF
>NA|NA|TRBV5-1|TRBJ2-2
TGCGCCAGCAGCTGGACAGTCTTCACCGGGGAGCTGTTTTTT
CASSWTVFTGELFF
>many|NA|TRBV20-1|TRBJ1-1
TGCAGTGCTAGGCCTGGCGGCGGGCGGACTGAAGCTTTCTTT
CSARPGGGRTEAFF
>few|NA|TRBV9|TRBJ1-5
TGTGCCAGCAGCGTAGGGTCGGGGTACCAGCCCCAGCATTTT
CASSVGSGYQPQHF
>NA|NA|TRBV28|TRBJ1-1
TGTGCCAGCAGTTCGGTTAACACTGAAGCTTTCTTT
CASSSVNTEAFF
>few|TRBD1|TRBV20-1|TRBJ2-7
TGCAGTGCTCCGGGACAGGGACCCTACGAGCAGTACTTC
CSAPGQGPYEQYF
>few|NA|TRBV20-1|TRBJ1-5
TGCAGTGCTAGAGTAACAGGGACGAATAGCAATCAGCCCCAGCATTTT
CSARVTGTNSNQPQHF
>many|NA|TRBV7-9|TRBJ2-2
TGTGCCAGCAGCTTGTGGTCCGGTGAGACCGGGGAGCTGTTTTTT
CASSLWSGETGELFF
>few|NA|TRBV4-1|TRBJ1-4
TGCGCCAGCAGCCAATTAGCCCCGACAGTTAATGAAAAACTGTTTTTT
CASSQLAPTVNEKLFF
>many|TRBD1|TRBV6-5|TRBJ1-2
TGTGCCACCGTAGCGACAGGGGCCTATGGCTACACCTTC
CATVATGAYGYTF
>few|NA|TRBV5-1|TRBJ2-3
TGCGCCAGCAGCTTGGAGGTTGGCGGCAGGCCTTACACAGATACGCAGTATTTT
CASSLEVGGRPYTDTQYF